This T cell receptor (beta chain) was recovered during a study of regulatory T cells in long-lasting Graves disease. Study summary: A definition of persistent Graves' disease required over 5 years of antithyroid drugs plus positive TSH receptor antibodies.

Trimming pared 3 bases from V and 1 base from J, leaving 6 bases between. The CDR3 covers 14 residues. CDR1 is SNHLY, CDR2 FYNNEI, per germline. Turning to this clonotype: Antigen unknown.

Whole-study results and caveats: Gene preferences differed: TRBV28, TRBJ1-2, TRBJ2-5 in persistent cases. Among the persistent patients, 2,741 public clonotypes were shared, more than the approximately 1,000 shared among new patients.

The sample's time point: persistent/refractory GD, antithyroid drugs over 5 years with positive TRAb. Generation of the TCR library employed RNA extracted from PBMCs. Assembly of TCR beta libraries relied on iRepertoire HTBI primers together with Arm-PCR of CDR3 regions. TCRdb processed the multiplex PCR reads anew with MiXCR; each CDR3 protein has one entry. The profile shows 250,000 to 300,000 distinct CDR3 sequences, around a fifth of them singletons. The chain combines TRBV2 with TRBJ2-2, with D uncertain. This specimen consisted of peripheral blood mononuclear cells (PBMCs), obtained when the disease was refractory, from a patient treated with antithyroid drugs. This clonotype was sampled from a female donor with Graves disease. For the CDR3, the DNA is TGTGCCAGCAGTGATTTTTTGAACACCGGGGAGCTGTTTTTT. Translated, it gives CASSDFLNTGELFF.